One sample yielded the 2 T cell receptor beta chains listed below, sequenced in a study of T-cell reconstitution after alpha-beta-depleted transplantation in children. Library preparation (for TCRbeta) was performed with unique molecular identifiers. Via MiXCR, TCRdb re-called the PCR reads, giving one row per CDR3 protein. The sample contains hundreds of thousands of distinct CDR3 sequences, under 13% of which appear only once. The sequencing here drew on PBMCs, taken before TCRalphabeta/CD19-depleted stem cell transplant. Source of these receptors: a child in the first two years of life with acute myeloid leukemia, due to receive a stem cell transplant.

This clonotype was seen ten or more times. The V gene is TRBV5-5, the J gene TRBJ2-3; D gene ambiguous. Per the germline V gene, CDR1 is SGHKS and CDR2 is YYEKEE (reference sequence). The germline V and J ends were trimmed by 0 bases and 3 bases, with 11 bases remaining between them. The CDR3 runs 15 residues. CDR3 sequence: CASSLDLVMTDTQYF. Here the CDR3 DNA reads TGTGCCAGCAGCTTGGATCTGGTAATGACAGATACGCAGTATTTT.

This clonotype was seen at least ten times. This rearrangement joins TRBV2 to TRBJ2-1, with 12 bases fitting TRBD1. Germline CDR1 reads SNHLY; CDR2 reads FYNNEI. With 6 bases clipped from V and 8 bases from J, the junction kept 8 bases outside the gene matches. The CDR3 has 15 residues. The CDR3 DNA reads as TGTGCCAGCAGGGGACAGGGGGCGCTAACAGATGAGCAGTTCTTC. It translates to CASRGQGALTDEQFF.